Below, one T cell receptor (beta chain) is given with its context. The antigen is unknown. Sequenced by immunoSEQ multiplex PCR; TCRdb stores in-frame clones only, minus some. Of about 1.1 million clones in the sample, 70% to 80% were seen once. The data were taken from a study of shared clonotypes between healthy human individuals. Study-level findings and limits: A handful of donors showed sharing of approximately 5% of naive CD4 clonotypes. The study drew on few donors, limiting represented genetic and exposure-history diversity. Sorted-subset samples were not fully sequenced, rarefaction indicated.

This CDR3 is 14 amino acids long. Deletions cut 5 bases from V and 4 bases from J, with 14 bases between. Germline CDR1 reads MNHEY; CDR2 reads SVGAGI. Every contributor of samples was a Caucasian grown-up residing in Nashville, Tennessee. V and J are TRBV6-5 and TRBJ1-2, with D maybe TRBD1 (6 bases). This TCR came from a man aged 18-30 years in good health. Some clones in this sample may be carry-over from other donors' samples. Sample: memory CD4+ T cells from PBMCs. Indicated subset: CD45RA-negative fraction. DNA of the CDR3: TGTGCCAGCAGTGAAAACGGGGGCCGCTATGGCTACACCTTC. It yields the protein CASSENGGRYGYTF.